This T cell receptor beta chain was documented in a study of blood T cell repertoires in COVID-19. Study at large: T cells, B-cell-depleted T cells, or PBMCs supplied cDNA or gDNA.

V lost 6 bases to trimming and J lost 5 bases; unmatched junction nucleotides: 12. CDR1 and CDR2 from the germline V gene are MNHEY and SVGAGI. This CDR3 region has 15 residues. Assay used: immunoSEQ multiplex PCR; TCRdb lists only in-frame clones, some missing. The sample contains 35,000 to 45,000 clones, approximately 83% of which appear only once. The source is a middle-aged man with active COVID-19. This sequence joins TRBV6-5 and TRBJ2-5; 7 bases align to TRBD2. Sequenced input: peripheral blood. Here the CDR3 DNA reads TGTGCCAGCAGGTCCTGGGGGGGAGCGCGGGAGACCCAGTACTTC. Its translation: CASRSWGGARETQYF.